This T cell receptor (beta chain) was identified in a study of Graves' ophthalmopathy and Graves' hyperthyroidism. General study points: Between ophthalmopathy and stable hyperthyroidism, a 13-signature model drew a separation with nearly 90% sensitivity and approximately 81% specificity. In blood appeared most of the expanded thyroid clonotypes whose frequency exceeded 0.001. Both a roughly 70% sensitivity and an approximately 79% specificity characterized the model's predictions of ophthalmopathy progression.

The germline V and J ends were trimmed by 2 bases and 11 bases, with 18 bases remaining between them. CDR1 and CDR2 (germline): SGHDN, FVKESK. CDR3 size: 15 residues. About this clonotype itself: Its antigen is as yet unknown.

Investigators amplified TCR beta CDR3 regions from RNA transcripts. The authors performed first-round RT-PCR with HTBI primers and then a second-round multiplex PCR. MiXCR, run by TCRdb on the multiplex PCR reads, gives a single entry per CDR3 protein. There are roughly 700,000 distinct CDR3 sequences in the sample; 40% occur only once, and 44% lies in the top ten. This TCR was sampled from an adult man with Graves' ophthalmopathy. The material sequenced was peripheral blood. The chain recombines TRBV14 with TRBJ1-4; D uncertain. The CDR3 nucleotides read TGTGCCAGCAGCCAAAATAGTGGATCCGTTGGGAAACTGTTTTTT. The encoded protein is CASSQNSGSVGKLFF.